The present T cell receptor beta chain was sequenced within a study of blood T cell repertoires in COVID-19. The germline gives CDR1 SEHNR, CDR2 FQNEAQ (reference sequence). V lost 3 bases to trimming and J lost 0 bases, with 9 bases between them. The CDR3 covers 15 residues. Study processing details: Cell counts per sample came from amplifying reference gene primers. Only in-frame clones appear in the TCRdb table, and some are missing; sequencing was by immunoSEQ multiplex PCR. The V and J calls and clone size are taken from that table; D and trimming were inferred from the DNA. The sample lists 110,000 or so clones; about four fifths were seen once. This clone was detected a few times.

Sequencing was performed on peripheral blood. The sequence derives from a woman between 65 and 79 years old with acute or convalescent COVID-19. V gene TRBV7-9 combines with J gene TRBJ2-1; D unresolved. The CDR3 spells CASSFYLSSYNEQFF. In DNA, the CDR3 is TGTGCCAGCAGCTTTTATTTGAGCTCCTACAATGAGCAGTTCTTC.